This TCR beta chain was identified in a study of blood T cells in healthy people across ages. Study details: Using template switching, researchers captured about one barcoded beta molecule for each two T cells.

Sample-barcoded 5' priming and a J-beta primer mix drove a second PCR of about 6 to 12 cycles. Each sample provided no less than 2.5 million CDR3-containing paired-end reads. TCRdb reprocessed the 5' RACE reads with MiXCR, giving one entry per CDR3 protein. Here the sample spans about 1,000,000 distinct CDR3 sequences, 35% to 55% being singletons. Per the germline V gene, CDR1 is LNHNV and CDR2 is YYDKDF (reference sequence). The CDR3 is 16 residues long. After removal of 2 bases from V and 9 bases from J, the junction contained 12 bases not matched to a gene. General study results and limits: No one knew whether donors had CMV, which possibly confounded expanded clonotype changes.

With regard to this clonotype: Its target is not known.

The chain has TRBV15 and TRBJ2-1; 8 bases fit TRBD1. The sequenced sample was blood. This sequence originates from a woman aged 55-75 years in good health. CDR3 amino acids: CATSRPGTGPFGEQFF. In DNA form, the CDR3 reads TGTGCCACCAGCAGACCCGGGACAGGCCCTTTCGGTGAGCAGTTCTTC.